This T cell receptor (beta chain) comes out of a study of cytomegalovirus exposure and HLA in healthy donors. Study-wide background: As an earlier analysis found, around 170 million T cells yielded around 110 million unique TCR beta sequences.

The CDR3 loop spans 15 amino acids. Trimming stripped 5 bases from V and 4 bases from J, with 16 bases between. CDR1 is SGHAT and CDR2 is FQNNGV in the germline V gene. A multiplex PCR was run with 60 Vbeta primers and 13 Jbeta primers. Using immunoSEQ multiplex PCR, the repertoire was profiled, and TCRdb retains in-frame clones only, with some absent. This table holds around 230,000 clones, around 78% found once. The sequence was obtained from a boy aged 5-17 years in good health and CMV-seronegative. Sequencing used PBMCs. The chain recombines TRBV11-2 with TRBJ2-3, with D hard to call. The chain's CDR3 is CASSPPSTTPDTQYF. Here the CDR3 DNA reads TGTGCCAGCAGCCCACCGTCGACGACACCAGATACGCAGTATTTT.